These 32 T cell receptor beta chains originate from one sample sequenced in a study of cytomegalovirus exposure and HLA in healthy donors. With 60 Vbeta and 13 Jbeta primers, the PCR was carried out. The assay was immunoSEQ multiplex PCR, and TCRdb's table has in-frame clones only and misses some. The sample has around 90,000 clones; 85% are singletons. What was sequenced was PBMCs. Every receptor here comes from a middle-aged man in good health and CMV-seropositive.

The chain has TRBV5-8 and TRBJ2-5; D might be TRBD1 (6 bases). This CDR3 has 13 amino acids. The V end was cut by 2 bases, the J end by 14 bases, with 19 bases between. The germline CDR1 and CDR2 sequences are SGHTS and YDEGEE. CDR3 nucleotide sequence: TGTGCCAGCAGCTTATCTCCCGCCGTGACAGGATACTTC. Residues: CASSLSPAVTGYF.

CDR3 sequence (DNA): TGTGCCAGCAGTGAATTACAGGGAAGCACCGGGGAGCTGTTTTTT. It is translated as CASSELQGSTGELFF. The chain carries TRBV6-1 and TRBJ2-2, with D perhaps matching TRBD1 (6 bases). Germline loops: CDR1 MNHNS, CDR2 SASEGT. This CDR3 has 15 amino acids. V dropped 2 bases and J dropped 4 bases, with 11 bases sitting between them.

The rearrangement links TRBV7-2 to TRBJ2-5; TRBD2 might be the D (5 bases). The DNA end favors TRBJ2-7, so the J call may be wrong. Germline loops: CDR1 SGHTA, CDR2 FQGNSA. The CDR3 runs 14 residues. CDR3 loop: CASSLASGISEQYF. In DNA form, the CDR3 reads TGTGCCAGCAGCTTAGCGTCGGGAATCTCCGAGCAGTACTTC.

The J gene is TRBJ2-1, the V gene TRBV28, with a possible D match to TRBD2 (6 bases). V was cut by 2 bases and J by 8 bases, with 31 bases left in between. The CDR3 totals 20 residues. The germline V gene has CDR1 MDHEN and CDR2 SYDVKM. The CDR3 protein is CASSLRGGSGFGSGIHEQFF. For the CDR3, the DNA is TGTGCCAGCAGTTTAAGAGGAGGTAGCGGTTTCGGAAGTGGAATCCATGAGCAGTTCTTC.

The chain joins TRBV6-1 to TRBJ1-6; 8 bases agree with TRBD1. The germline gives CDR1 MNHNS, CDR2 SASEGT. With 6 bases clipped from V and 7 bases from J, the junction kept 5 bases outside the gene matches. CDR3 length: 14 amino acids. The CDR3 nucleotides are TGTGCCAGCAGAGGGACAGGTTCAAATTCACCCCTCCACTTT. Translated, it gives CASRGTGSNSPLHF.

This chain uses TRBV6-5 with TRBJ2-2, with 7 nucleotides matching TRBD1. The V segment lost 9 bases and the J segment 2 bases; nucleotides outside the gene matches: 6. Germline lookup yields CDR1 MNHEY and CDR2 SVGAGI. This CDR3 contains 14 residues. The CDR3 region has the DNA TGTGCCAGAAAAGGGGACAGTAACACCGGGGAGCTGTTTTTT. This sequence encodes CARKGDSNTGELFF.

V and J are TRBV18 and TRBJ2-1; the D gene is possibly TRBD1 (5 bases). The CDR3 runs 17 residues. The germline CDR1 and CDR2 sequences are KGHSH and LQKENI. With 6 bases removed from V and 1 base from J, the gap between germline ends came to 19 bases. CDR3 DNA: TGTGCCAGCTCTCCATCTCAGGGTGCTCAGTCCTACAATGAGCAGTTCTTC. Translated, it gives CASSPSQGAQSYNEQFF. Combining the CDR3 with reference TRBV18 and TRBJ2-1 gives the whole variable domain NAGVMQNPRHLVRRRGQEARLRCSPMKGHSHVYWYRQLPEEGLKFMVYLQKENIIDESGMPKERFSAEFPKEGPSILRIQQVVRGDSAAYFCASSPSQGAQSYNEQFFGPGTRLTVL.

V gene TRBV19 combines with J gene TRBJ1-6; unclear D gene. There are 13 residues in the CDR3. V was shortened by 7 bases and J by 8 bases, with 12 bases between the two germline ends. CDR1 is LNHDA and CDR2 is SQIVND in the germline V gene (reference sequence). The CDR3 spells CASKPGSDSPLHF. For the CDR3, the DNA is TGTGCCAGTAAGCCTGGGAGCGATTCACCCCTCCACTTT.

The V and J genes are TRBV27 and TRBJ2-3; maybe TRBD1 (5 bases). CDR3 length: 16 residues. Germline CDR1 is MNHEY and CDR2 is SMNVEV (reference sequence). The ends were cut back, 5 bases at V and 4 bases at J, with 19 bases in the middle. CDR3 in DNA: TGTGCCAGCAGTGCACTACAGGTCACAGCGTCAGATACGCAGTATTTT. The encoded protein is CASSALQVTASDTQYF.

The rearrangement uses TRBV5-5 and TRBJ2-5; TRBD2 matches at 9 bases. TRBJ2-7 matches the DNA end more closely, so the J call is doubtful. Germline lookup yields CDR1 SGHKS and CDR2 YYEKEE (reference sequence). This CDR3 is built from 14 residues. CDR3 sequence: CASSSRLAAYEQYF. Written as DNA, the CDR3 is TGTGCCAGCAGCTCACGACTAGCGGCCTACGAGCAGTACTTC.

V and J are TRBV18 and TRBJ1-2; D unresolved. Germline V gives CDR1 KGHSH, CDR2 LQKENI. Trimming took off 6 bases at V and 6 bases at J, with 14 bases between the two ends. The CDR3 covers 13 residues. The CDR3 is CASSQRRPHGYTF. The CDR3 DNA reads TGTGCCAGCTCCCAGCGACGGCCCCATGGCTACACCTTC.

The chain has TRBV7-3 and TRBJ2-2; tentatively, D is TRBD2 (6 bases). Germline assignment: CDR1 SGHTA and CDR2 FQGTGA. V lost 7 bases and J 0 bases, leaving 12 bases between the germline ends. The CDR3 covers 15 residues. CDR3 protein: CASTQTSPNTGELFF. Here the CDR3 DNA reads TGTGCCAGCACCCAGACTAGTCCGAACACCGGGGAGCTGTTTTTT.

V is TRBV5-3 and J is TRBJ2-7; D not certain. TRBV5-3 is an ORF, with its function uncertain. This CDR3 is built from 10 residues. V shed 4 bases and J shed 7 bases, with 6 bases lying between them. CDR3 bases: TGTGCCAGAAGCCTTTTTGAGCAGTACTTC. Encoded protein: CARSLFEQYF.

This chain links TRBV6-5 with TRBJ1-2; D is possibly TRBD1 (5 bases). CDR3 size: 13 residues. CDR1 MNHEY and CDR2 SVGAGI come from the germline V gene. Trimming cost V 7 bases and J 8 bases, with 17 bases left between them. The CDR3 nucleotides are TGTGCCAGCACCCCCGGGGGGGGGACCGGCTACACCTTC. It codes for CASTPGGGTGYTF.

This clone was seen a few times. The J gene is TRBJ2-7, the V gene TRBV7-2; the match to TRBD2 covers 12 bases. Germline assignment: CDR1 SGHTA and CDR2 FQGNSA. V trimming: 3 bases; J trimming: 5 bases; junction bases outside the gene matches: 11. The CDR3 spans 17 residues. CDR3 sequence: CASSFASGGAGLNEQYF. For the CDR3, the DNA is TGTGCCAGCAGCTTCGCTAGCGGGGGGGCGGGTTTGAACGAGCAGTACTTC.

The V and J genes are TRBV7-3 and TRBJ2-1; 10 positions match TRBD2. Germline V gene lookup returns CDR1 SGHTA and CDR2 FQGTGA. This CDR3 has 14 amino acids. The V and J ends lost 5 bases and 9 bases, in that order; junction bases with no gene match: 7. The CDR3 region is CASSKAGGPAEQFF. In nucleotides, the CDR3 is TGTGCCAGCAGCAAAGCGGGGGGGCCCGCTGAGCAGTTCTTC. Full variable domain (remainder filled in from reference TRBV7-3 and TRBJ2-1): GAGVSQTPSNKVTEKGKYVELRCDPISGHTALYWYRQSLGQGPEFLIYFQGTGAADDSGLPNDRFFAVRPEGSVSTLKIQRTERGDSAVYLCASSKAGGPAEQFFGPGTRLTVL.

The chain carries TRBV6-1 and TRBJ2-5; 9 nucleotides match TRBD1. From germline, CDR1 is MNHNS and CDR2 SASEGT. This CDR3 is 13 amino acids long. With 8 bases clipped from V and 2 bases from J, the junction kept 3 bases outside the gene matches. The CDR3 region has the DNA TGTGCCAGCGGGGACAGGGCACAAGAGACCCAGTACTTC. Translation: CASGDRAQETQYF.

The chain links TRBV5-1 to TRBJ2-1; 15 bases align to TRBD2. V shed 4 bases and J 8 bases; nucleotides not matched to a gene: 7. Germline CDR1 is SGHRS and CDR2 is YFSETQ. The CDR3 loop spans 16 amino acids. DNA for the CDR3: TGCGCCAGCAGCCCCGGACTAGCGGGAGGGCCAGATGAGCAGTTCTTC. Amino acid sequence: CASSPGLAGGPDEQFF.

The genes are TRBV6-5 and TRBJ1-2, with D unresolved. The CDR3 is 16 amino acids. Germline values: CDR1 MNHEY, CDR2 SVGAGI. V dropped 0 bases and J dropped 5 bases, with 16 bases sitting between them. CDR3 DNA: TGTGCCAGCAGTTACTCGATCGGCAGCGGAGATTATGGCTACACCTTC. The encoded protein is CASSYSIGSGDYGYTF.

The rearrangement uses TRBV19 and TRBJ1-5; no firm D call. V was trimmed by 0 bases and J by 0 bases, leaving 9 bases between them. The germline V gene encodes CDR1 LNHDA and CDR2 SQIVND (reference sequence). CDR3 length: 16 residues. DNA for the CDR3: TGTGCCAGTAGTATAGATTGGCATAATAGCAATCAGCCCCAGCATTTT. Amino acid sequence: CASSIDWHNSNQPQHF.

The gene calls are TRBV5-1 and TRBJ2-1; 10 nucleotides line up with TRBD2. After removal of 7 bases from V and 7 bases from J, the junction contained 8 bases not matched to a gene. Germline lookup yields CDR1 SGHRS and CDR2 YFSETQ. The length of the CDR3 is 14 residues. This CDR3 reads CASGRSGRENEQFF. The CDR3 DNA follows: TGCGCCAGCGGACGGAGCGGGAGGGAAAATGAGCAGTTCTTC.

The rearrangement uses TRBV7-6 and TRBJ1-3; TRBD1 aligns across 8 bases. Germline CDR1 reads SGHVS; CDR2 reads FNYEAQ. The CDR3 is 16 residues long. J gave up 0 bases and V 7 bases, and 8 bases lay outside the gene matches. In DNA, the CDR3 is TGTGCCAGCACCCAAGGACAGGGCCTCTCTGGAAACACCATATATTTT. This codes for CASTQGQGLSGNTIYF.

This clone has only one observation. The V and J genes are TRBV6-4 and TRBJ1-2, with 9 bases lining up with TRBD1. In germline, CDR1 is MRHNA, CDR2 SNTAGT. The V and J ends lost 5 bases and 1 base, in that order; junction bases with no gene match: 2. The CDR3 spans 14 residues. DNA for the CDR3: TGTGCCAGCAGTAGACAGGGGGTTAACTATGGCTACACCTTC. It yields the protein CASSRQGVNYGYTF.

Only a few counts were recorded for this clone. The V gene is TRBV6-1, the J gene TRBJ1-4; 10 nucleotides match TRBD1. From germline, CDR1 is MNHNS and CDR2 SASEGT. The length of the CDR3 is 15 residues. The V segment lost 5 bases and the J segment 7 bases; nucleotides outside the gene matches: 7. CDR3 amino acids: CASSTRQGALEKLFF. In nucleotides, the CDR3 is TGTGCCAGCAGTACAAGACAGGGGGCGCTTGAAAAACTGTTTTTT.

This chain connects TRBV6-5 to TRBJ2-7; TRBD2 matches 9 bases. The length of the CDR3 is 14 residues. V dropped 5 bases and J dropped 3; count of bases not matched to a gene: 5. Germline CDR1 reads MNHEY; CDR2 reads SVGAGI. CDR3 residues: CASSPRGRGYEQYF. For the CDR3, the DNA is TGTGCCAGCAGTCCGCGCGGGAGGGGCTACGAGCAGTACTTC.

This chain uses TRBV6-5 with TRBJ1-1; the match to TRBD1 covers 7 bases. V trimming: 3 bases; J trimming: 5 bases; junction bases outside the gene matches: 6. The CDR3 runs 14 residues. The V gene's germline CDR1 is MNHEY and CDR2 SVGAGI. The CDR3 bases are TGTGCCAGCAGTTATGGGACAGAGAGGACTGAAGCTTTCTTT. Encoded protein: CASSYGTERTEAFF.

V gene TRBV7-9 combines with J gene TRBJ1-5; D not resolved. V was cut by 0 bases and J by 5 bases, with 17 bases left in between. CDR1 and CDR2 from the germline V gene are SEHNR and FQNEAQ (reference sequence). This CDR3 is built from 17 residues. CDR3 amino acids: CASSLATGRLMDQPQHF. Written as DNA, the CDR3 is TGTGCCAGCAGCTTAGCGACGGGAAGGTTAATGGATCAGCCCCAGCATTTT.

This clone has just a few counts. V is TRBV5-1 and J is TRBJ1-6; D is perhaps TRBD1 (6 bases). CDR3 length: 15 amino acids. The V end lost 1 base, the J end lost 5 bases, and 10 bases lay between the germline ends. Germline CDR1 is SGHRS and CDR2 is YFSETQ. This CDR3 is CASSLRTADNSPLHF. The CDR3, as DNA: TGCGCCAGCAGCTTGCGGACAGCTGATAATTCACCCCTCCACTTT.

The CDR3 DNA reads as TGCGCCAGCAGCTCGGGGGACCTCAAAGAGACCCAGTACTTC. This gives the protein CASSSGDLKETQYF. The V and J genes are TRBV5-1 and TRBJ2-5, with D perhaps matching TRBD2 (6 bases). Trimming cost V 3 bases and J 3 bases, with 12 bases left between them. CDR3 length: 14 amino acids. Germline values: CDR1 SGHRS, CDR2 YFSETQ.

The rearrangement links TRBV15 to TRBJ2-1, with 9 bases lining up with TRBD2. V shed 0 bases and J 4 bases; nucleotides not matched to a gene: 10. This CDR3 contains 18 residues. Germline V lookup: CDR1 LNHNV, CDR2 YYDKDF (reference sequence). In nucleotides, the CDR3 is TGTGCCACCAGCAGAGATTTAATAGCGGGGGTGACTTACAATGAGCAGTTCTTC. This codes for CATSRDLIAGVTYNEQFF.

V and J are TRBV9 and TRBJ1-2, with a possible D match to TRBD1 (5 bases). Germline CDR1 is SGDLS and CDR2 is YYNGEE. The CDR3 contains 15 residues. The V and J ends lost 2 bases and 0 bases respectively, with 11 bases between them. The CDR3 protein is CASSVSGAPNYGYTF. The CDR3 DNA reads TGTGCCAGCAGCGTGAGTGGGGCCCCTAACTATGGCTACACCTTC.

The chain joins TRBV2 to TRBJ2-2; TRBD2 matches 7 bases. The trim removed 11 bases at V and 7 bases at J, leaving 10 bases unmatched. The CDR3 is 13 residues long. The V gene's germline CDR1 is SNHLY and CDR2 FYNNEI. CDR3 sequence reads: CASRGGSIGELFF. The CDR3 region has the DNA TGTGCCTCAAGGGGCGGGAGTATCGGGGAGCTGTTTTTT.